This TCR beta chain was captured in a study of PD-L1 blockade in urothelial cancer. Time point specified: pretreatment peripheral blood. Synthetic TCR analog templates were spiked into all PCRs individually. TCRdb keeps only in-frame clones here, not all; method: immunoSEQ multiplex PCR. The sample gives about 53,000 clones, around 85% of which show up once; roughly 14% is in the top ten. The TCR sequence derives from a woman aged 55 to 70 with urothelial cancer. Source: PBMCs, taken around atezolizumab (anti-PD-L1) treatment.

CDR3 in DNA: TGTGCCAGTAGTATACTAGCTTCCGAGACCCAGTACTTC. This translates into CASSILASETQYF. The chain joins TRBV19 to TRBJ2-5, with D possibly TRBD2 on 5 matching bases. CDR3 length: 13 residues. V dropped 2 bases and J dropped 5 bases, with 9 bases sitting between them. CDR1 and CDR2 from the germline V gene are LNHDA and SQIVND (reference sequence).